Presented here are 4 T cell receptor beta chains from one specimen sequenced in a study of blood T cell repertoires in COVID-19. The repertoire was sequenced with immunoSEQ multiplex PCR; TCRdb's copy has only in-frame clones and lacks some. The sample gives roughly 200,000 clones, around 87% of which show up once; 0.7% to 0.9% is in the top ten. The sequenced sample consisted of peripheral blood. The receptors stem from a woman under 30 who had recovered from COVID-19.

The chain recombines TRBV7-2 with TRBJ2-2; 11 nucleotides match TRBD2. This CDR3 has 16 residues. The trim removed 5 bases at V and 2 bases at J, leaving 4 bases unmatched. Germline V gene lookup returns CDR1 SGHTA and CDR2 FQGNSA. The CDR3 DNA reads as TGTGCCAGCAGCCCAGGACTAGCGGGCAACACCGGGGAGCTGTTTTTT. Translating gives CASSPGLAGNTGELFF. Complete variable domain (other parts from reference TRBV7-2 and TRBJ2-2): GAGVSQSPSNKVTEKGKDVELRCDPISGHTALYWYRQSLGQGLEFLIYFQGNSAPDKSGLPSDRFSAERTGGSVSTLTIQRTQQEDSAVYLCASSPGLAGNTGELFFGEGSRLTVL.

The chain employs TRBV7-2 and TRBJ2-5; D is uncertain. The V end was cut by 5 bases, the J end by 2 bases, with 9 bases between. The germline V gene has CDR1 SGHTA and CDR2 FQGNSA. The CDR3 length is 13 residues. The CDR3 DNA reads TGTGCCAGCAGCGGAGTACTACAAGAGACCCAGTACTTC. This sequence encodes CASSGVLQETQYF.

The gene calls are TRBV4-1 and TRBJ1-4; 9 bases are shared with TRBD1. The V gene end was trimmed by 4 bases and the J gene end by 8 bases; junction bases not matched to a gene: 5. Germline CDR1 MGHRA, CDR2 YSYEKL. This CDR3 is built from 14 residues. In DNA form, the CDR3 reads TGCGCCAGCAGCCGAGGACAGGGGCGGGAAAAACTGTTTTTT. It codes for CASSRGQGREKLFF.

The rearrangement uses TRBV25-1 and TRBJ1-1, with D hard to call. Trimming removed 6 bases at V and 8 bases at J, with 13 bases between. Germline V gives CDR1 MGHDK, CDR2 SYGVNS. The CDR3 runs to 12 residues. As DNA, the CDR3 is TGTGCCAGCAGAACGAGTGTCGGGGAAGCTTTCTTT. As protein: CASRTSVGEAFF.